The 17 T cell receptor beta chains below all came from one sample that was sequenced in a study of cytomegalovirus exposure and HLA in healthy donors. Primers: 60 Vbeta forward and 13 Jbeta reverse. Clones were read by immunoSEQ multiplex PCR, and TCRdb kept only the in-frame ones, dropping some. The data hold 130,000 to 150,000 clones, with 60% to 80% observed a single time. Sequenced sample: PBMCs. The receptors shown here come from a man younger than 35 in good health and CMV-seronegative.

This rearrangement joins TRBV4-2 to TRBJ1-6; 8 bases are shared with TRBD1. V lost 0 bases, J lost 10 bases, and 8 bases stayed unmatched. Germline CDR1 LGHNA, CDR2 YNFKEQ. The CDR3 sequence is 16 residues long. Here the CDR3 reads CASSQDWGQVLSPLHF. DNA for the CDR3: TGTGCCAGCAGCCAAGATTGGGGACAGGTATTGTCACCCCTCCACTTT.

The rearrangement links TRBV6-5 to TRBJ2-1, with a tentative D call TRBD1 (6 bases). The CDR3 has 14 amino acids. V lost 7 bases and J lost 6, with 16 bases in between. Per the germline V gene, CDR1 is MNHEY and CDR2 is SVGAGI. The chain's CDR3 is CASKAVPGANEQFF. CDR3 coding DNA: TGTGCCAGCAAGGCGGTCCCAGGGGCCAATGAGCAGTTCTTC.

The chain carries TRBV4-3 and TRBJ2-4; unclear D gene. The CDR3 has 18 amino acids. V lost 0 bases to trimming and J lost 0 bases, with 15 bases between them. Germline V gene lookup returns CDR1 LGHNA and CDR2 YSLEER. The CDR3: CASSQDLNSGLAKNIQYF. DNA for the CDR3: TGCGCCAGCAGCCAAGATCTTAACTCAGGTCTAGCCAAAAACATTCAGTACTTC.

The CDR3 region is CASSTGILSYEQYF. The CDR3 DNA reads as TGCGCCAGCTCGACAGGGATTCTCTCCTACGAGCAGTACTTC. V is TRBV5-1 and J is TRBJ2-7; TRBD1 matches 7 bases. V lost 7 bases and J lost 0; bases outside the gene matches: 7. The CDR3 runs to 14 residues. Germline CDR1 SGHRS, CDR2 YFSETQ.

This chain connects TRBV30 to TRBJ2-7, with no clear D. Trimming left V 3 bases short and J 1 base short, with 7 bases between. The CDR3 runs 12 residues. Germline CDR1 and CDR2: GTSNPN and SVGIG (reference sequence). Here the CDR3 reads CAWRVQSYEQYF. The DNA of the CDR3 is TGTGCCTGGAGAGTACAGTCCTACGAGCAGTACTTC.

The chain links TRBV5-1 to TRBJ2-3; 9 nucleotides match TRBD1. In germline, CDR1 is SGHRS, CDR2 YFSETQ. J lost 3 bases, V lost 5 bases, and 4 bases had no gene match. This CDR3 is built from 14 residues. CDR3 in amino acids: CASRGGQGTDTQYF. The CDR3 coding sequence is TGCGCCAGCAGGGGAGGACAGGGGACAGATACGCAGTATTTT.

This clone was observed a handful of times. This chain connects TRBV19 to TRBJ2-5; possibly TRBD1 for D (7 bases). There are 13 residues in the CDR3. V was trimmed by 6 bases and J by 6 bases, leaving 14 bases between them. The V gene's germline CDR1 is LNHDA and CDR2 SQIVND (reference sequence). The CDR3 loop is CASSPGGRKTQYF. CDR3 DNA: TGTGCCAGTAGCCCAGGGGGGCGGAAGACCCAGTACTTC.

The V and J genes are TRBV5-1 and TRBJ2-1, with D possibly being TRBD2 (5 bases). This CDR3 region has 14 residues. V was trimmed by 2 bases and J by 6 bases, leaving 12 bases between them. The germline CDR1 and CDR2 sequences are SGHRS and YFSETQ. In DNA form, the CDR3 reads TGCGCCAGCAGCTTTCTCGGGGAATCCAATGAGCAGTTCTTC. This sequence encodes CASSFLGESNEQFF.

This clone showed up just a few times. The chain recombines TRBV2 with TRBJ2-2, with D possibly being TRBD2 (6 bases). The germline V gene encodes CDR1 SNHLY and CDR2 FYNNEI. V lost 3 bases, J lost 7 bases, and 15 bases lay in between. The CDR3 has 15 amino acids. CDR3 in DNA: TGTGCCAGCAGTGAGACTAGGGCCCTCGTCGGGGAGCTGTTTTTT. Its protein is CASSETRALVGELFF.

The chain joins TRBV29-1 to TRBJ2-2; 7 nucleotides line up with TRBD1. Germline V gene data show CDR1 as SQVTM and CDR2 as ANQGSEA. The CDR3 extends over 13 amino acids. The CDR3 sequence: CSVTGSNTGELFF. The CDR3 DNA is TGCAGTGTGACAGGGTCGAACACCGGGGAGCTGTTTTTT.

V gene TRBV30 combines with J gene TRBJ2-7, with 7 bases lining up with TRBD2. The J segment lost 6 bases and the V segment lost 7 bases, leaving 12 bases of the junction unmatched. There are 13 residues in the CDR3. The germline gives CDR1 GTSNPN, CDR2 SVGIG (reference sequence). CDR3 region: CASGGEGRGEQYF. The CDR3 nucleotides are TGTGCCTCCGGAGGGGAGGGGAGGGGCGAGCAGTACTTC.

The DNA for the CDR3 is TGTGCCAGCTCATCGCTGGACAGGGTTGATAATTCACCCCTCCACTTT. Translation: CASSSLDRVDNSPLHF. The genes are TRBV18 and TRBJ1-6; the match to TRBD1 covers 8 bases. Germline lookup yields CDR1 KGHSH and CDR2 LQKENI. Losses at the gene ends were 5 bases for V and 5 bases for J; bases not matched to a gene: 8. The CDR3 is made up of 16 amino acids.

The chain carries TRBV7-2 and TRBJ2-7; 9 bases align to TRBD2. The germline V gene encodes CDR1 SGHTA and CDR2 FQGNSA. The CDR3 contains 13 residues. Germline trimming cut 1 base from V and 6 bases from J; bases unmatched to any gene: 1. The chain's CDR3 is CASSLGGGGEQYF. CDR3 bases: TGTGCCAGCAGCTTAGGCGGGGGGGGCGAGCAGTACTTC.

This chain joins TRBV15 and TRBJ2-1; 10 nucleotides align to TRBD1. The CDR3 consists of 16 residues. J lost 4 bases, V lost 2 bases, and 5 bases had no gene match. CDR1 LNHNV and CDR2 YYDKDF come from the germline V gene (reference sequence). The CDR3 DNA sequence: TGTGCCACCAGCAGACCCGGGACAGGGGTTTACAATGAGCAGTTCTTC. Translation: CATSRPGTGVYNEQFF.

The J gene is TRBJ1-2, the V gene TRBV29-1, with a tentative D call TRBD1 (6 bases). Between the trimmed V and J ends, which lost 4 bases and 6 bases, there was a span of 12 bases. This CDR3 has 12 amino acids. Germline V lookup: CDR1 SQVTM, CDR2 ANQGSEA. The CDR3 reads CSVADSQNGYTF. CDR3 nucleotides: TGCAGCGTTGCGGACAGCCAAAATGGCTACACCTTC.

The CDR3 bases are TGTGCCAGCAGTTGGGAGGGGCTAGATACGCAGTATTTT. Protein: CASSWEGLDTQYF. The V call is TRBV27, the J call TRBJ2-3; 7 bases are shared with TRBD2. V shed 4 bases and J 5 bases; nucleotides not matched to a gene: 3. Germline CDR1 and CDR2: MNHEY and SMNVEV (reference sequence). CDR3 length: 13 residues.

The chain is built from TRBV7-9 and TRBJ1-6; D gene uncertain. Trimming removed 2 bases from V and 7 bases from J, with 12 bases in between. CDR1 SEHNR and CDR2 FQNEAQ come from the germline V gene (reference sequence). The CDR3 has 15 residues. As DNA, the CDR3 is TGTGCCAGCAGCTTACGGCAGGCCGTGAATTCACCCCTCCACTTT. This sequence encodes CASSLRQAVNSPLHF.